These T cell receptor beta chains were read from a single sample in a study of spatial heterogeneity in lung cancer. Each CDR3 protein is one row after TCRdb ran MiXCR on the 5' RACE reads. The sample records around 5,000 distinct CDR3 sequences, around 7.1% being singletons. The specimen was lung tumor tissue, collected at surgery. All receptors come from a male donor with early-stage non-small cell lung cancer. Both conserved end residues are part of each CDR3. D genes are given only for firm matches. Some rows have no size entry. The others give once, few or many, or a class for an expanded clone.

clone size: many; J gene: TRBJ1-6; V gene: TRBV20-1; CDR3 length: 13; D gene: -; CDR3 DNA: TGCAGTGCCAGCGGAGGGGACAATTCACCCCTCCACTTT; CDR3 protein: CSASGGDNSPLHF
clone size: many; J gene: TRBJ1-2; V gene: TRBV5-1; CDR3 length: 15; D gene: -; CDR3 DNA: TGCGCCAGCAGCGTTACGGGGGAGTTAGGCTATGGCTACACCTTC; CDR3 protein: CASSVTGELGYGYTF
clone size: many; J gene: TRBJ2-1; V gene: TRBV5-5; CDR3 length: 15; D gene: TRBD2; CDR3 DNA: TGTGCCAGCAGCCTGAGCGGGACCACCTACAATGAGCAGTTCTTC; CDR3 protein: CASSLSGTTYNEQFF
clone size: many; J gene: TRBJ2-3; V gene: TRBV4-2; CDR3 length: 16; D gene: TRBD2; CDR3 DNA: TGTGCCAGCAGCCTCAGAGGCGGGGGAGTCACAGATACGCAGTATTTT; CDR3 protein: CASSLRGGGVTDTQYF
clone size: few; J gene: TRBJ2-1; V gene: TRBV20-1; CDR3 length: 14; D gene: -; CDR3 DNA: TGCAGTGCTAATAGTTGGAGCTCCTACAATGAGCAGTTCTTC; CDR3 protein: CSANSWSSYNEQFF
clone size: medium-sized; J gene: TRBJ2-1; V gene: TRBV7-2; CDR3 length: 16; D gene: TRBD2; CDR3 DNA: TGTGCCAGCAGCCCCTGGGTAGCGGGGATTGAGGGTGAGCAGTTCTTC; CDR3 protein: CASSPWVAGIEGEQFF
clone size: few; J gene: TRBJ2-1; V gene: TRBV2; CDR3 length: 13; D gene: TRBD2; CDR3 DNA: TGTGCCAGCGGCCGACTAGCGGTCATCGAGCAGTTCTTC; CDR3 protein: CASGRLAVIEQFF
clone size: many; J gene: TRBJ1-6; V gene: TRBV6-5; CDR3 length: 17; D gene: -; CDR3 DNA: TGTGCCAGCAGTCGGGACCCGGGAAGCTCCTATAATTCACCCCTCCACTTT; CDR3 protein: CASSRDPGSSYNSPLHF
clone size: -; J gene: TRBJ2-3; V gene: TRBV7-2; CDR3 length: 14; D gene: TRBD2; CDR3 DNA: TGTGCCAGCAGCTTAATTAGCGGGGCAAATACGCAGTATTTT; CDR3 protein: CASSLISGANTQYF
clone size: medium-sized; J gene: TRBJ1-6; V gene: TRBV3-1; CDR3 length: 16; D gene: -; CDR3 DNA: TGTGCCAGCAGCCAGATACCGGGCTCCAATAATTCACCCCTCCACTTT; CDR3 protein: CASSQIPGSNNSPLHF
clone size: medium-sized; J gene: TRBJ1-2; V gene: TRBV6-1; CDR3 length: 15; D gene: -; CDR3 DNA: TGTGCCAGCCGGGTACAGGGAGTTGGGGAAATTGGCTACACCTTC; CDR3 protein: CASRVQGVGEIGYTF
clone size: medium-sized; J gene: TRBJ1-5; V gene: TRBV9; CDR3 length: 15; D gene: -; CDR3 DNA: TGTGCCAGCAGCGTAGGGCTGGGAGGCAATCAGCCCCAGCATTTT; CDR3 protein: CASSVGLGGNQPQHF
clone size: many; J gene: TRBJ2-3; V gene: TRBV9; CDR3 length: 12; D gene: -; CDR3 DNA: TGTGCCAGCAGCGCGTTTGCAGATACGCAGTATTTT; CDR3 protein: CASSAFADTQYF
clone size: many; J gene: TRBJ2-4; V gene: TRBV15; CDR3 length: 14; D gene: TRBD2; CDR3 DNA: TGTGCCACCAGCAATATAGCGGGAGGAAACATTCAGTACTTC; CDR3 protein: CATSNIAGGNIQYF
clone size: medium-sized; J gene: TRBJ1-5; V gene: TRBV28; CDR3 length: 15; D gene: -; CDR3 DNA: TGTGCCAGCAGCCGTGACAGCCGATTCAATCAGCCCCAGCATTTT; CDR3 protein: CASSRDSRFNQPQHF
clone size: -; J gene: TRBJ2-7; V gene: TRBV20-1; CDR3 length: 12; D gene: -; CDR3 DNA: TGCAGTGCTAGAGGTTACGGAACCGAGCAGTACTTC; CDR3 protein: CSARGYGTEQYF
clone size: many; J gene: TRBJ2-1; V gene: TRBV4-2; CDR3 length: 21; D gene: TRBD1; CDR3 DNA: TGTGCCAGCAGCCAAGATCTAGGGGACAGGGGTCTAGCCCCTCTTTACAATGAGCAGTTCTTC; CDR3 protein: CASSQDLGDRGLAPLYNEQFF
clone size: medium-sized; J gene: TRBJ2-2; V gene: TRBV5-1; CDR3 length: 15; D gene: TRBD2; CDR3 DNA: TGCGCCAGCAGCACGGGACTAGCGTCCACCGGGGAGCTGTTTTTT; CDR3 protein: CASSTGLASTGELFF